This T cell receptor beta chain was retrieved from a study of beta chain features in type 1 diabetes. Overall study: Examination spanned around 110,000,000 sorted cells from all samples.

Reverse transcribing all isolated RNA meant expressed TCRB transcripts were sequenced. The repertoire was sequenced with immunoSEQ multiplex PCR; TCRdb's copy has only in-frame clones and lacks some. The sample yields under 850,000 clones, 13% seen once. Findings and limits, study-wide: Among all four CD4+ subsets, Type 1 diabetes patients had TCRB CDR3s that were moderately but significantly shorter.

Only a few counts were recorded for this clone. The antigen is undetermined. J was trimmed by 3 bases and V by 2 bases; bases with no gene match: 6. The V gene's germline CDR1 is MRHNA and CDR2 SNTAGT. This CDR3 comprises 16 residues. This receptor was obtained from a man aged 18 to 29 with type 1 diabetes. The sequencing sample was made of naive CD4+ T cells from blood. The gene calls are TRBV6-4 and TRBJ2-3; 9 nucleotides line up with TRBD2. DNA for the CDR3: TGTGCCAGCAGTGACACGAGCGGGGGGATAACAGATACGCAGTATTTT. This translates into CASSDTSGGITDTQYF.